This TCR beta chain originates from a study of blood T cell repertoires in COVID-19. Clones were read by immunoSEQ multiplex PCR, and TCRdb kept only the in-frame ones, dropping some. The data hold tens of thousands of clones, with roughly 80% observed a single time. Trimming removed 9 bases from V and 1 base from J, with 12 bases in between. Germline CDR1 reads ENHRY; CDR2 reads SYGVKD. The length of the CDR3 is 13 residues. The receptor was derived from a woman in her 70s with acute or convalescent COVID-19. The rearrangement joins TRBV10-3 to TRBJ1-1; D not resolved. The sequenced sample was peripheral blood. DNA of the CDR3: TGTGCCATGGCGCGAGGCGGGAACACTGAAGCTTTCTTT. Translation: CAMARGGNTEAFF.